These T cell receptor beta chains were read from a single sample in a study of shared clonotypes between healthy human individuals. Sequenced by immunoSEQ multiplex PCR; TCRdb stores in-frame clones only, minus some. The sample holds approximately 320,000 clones, roughly 70% seen once. The sequencing input was memory CD4+ T cells sorted from blood. These receptors originate from a man aged 25 to 45 in good health. Each CDR3 is given without its conserved first and last residue.

J gene,V gene,CDR3 protein
TRBJ1-5,TRBV28,ATKTGGVDQPQH
TRBJ2-3,TRBV5-1,ASSLAFVGDTQY
TRBJ2-6,TRBV2,ASKDRNSGANVLT
TRBJ2-2,TRBV11-2,ASSSYRGTGELF
TRBJ2-5,TRBV28,ASSNLGTGQETQY
TRBJ2-3,TRBV10-2,ASAVGGDTQY
TRBJ2-1,TRBV5-4,ASSPGQGYNEQF
TRBJ2-5,TRBV5-5,ASSYLGGGETQY
TRBJ1-5,TRBV19,ASSMRQSNQPQH
TRBJ1-1,TRBV5-1,ASSSFDTNTEAF
TRBJ2-6,TRBV5-1,ASSYPGQGGTGANVLT
TRBJ2-7,TRBV2,ASSEARAYSYEQY
TRBJ1-4,TRBV29-1,SVGSLRGGEKLF
TRBJ2-5,TRBV5-4,ASSFNQDSQETQY
TRBJ2-1,TRBV6-1,ASTPGDSYNEQF
TRBJ2-5,TRBV5-1,ASSRDRAQETQY
TRBJ2-7,TRBV7-2,ASSQSQGALGEQY
TRBJ2-7,TRBV5-4,ASSFAGQPPYEQY
TRBJ1-1,TRBV7-9,ASSLLDRHTEAF
TRBJ2-3,TRBV5-4,ASSPGLAGYTDTQY
TRBJ2-7,TRBV19,ASSSLTSGRPYEQY
TRBJ1-5,TRBV7-9,ASSLDASGPQH
TRBJ2-3,TRBV4-1,ASSQDRVGLAADTQY
TRBJ2-1,TRBV29-1,SARPAPQGSYNEQF
TRBJ1-4,TRBV5-1,ASSSGQGGFLF
TRBJ1-1,TRBV4-1,ASSQRGRAF
TRBJ1-2,TRBV19,ASSIARPNYGYT
TRBJ1-5,TRBV18,ASSPGREGNQPQH
TRBJ2-3,TRBV18,ASSPDEREGSRQY
TRBJ1-5,TRBV5-4,ASSRQGGDQPQH
TRBJ1-1,TRBV7-2,ASSSYANTEAF
TRBJ2-1,TRBV10-3,AISESLAASYNEQF
TRBJ2-1,TRBV9,ASSVAAGSYNEQF
TRBJ2-7,TRBV4-2,ASSPQPVSYEQY
TRBJ1-2,TRBV2,ASSVTAGANYGYT
TRBJ2-3,TRBV2,AGQPSRLAGTNTQY
TRBJ2-7,TRBV5-1,ASSLGRDYEQY
TRBJ2-3,TRBV2,ASSTPDPGTRPTY
TRBJ2-4,TRBV7-8,ASSLVLAGNIQY
TRBJ1-5,TRBV7-9,ASSSGQGDQPQH
TRBJ2-7,TRBV5-1,ASSPGLAKGEQY
TRBJ1-5,TRBV2,ASSEPRDDQPQH
TRBJ2-3,TRBV7-2,ASIKGGSTDTQY
TRBJ1-1,TRBV6-5,ASKSPMNTEAF
TRBJ2-1,TRBV5-4,ASSGLAGALSYNEQF
TRBJ2-7,TRBV28,ASSLGQGGEQY
TRBJ2-3,TRBV5-5,ASSLVGTDTQY
TRBJ2-3,TRBV27,ASINLAGGADTQY
TRBJ1-1,TRBV7-9,ASSLDRAADEAF
TRBJ2-2,TRBV11-2,ASSLVGGSTTGELF
.,TRBV2,ASIYVQETQY
TRBJ2-1,TRBV11-3,ASSPRGNAGLFNEQF
TRBJ2-1,TRBV2,ASSEARPNEQF